This TCR beta chain was recorded in a study of CD4 and CD8 cells across lung adenocarcinoma regions. TCRdb itself ran the PCR reads through MiXCR, one entry per CDR3 protein. This table holds under 7,000 distinct CDR3 sequences, 62% found once. Samples came from patients with localized non-small cell lung adenocarcinoma. The CDR3 runs to 12 residues. Trimming left V 3 bases short and J 6 bases short, with 6 bases between. The sample comprised CD4+ T cells from the center of a lung tumor. The receptor comes from a female donor with lung adenocarcinoma. The CD4 and CD8 labels of this study may be unreliable. The V and J genes are TRBV12-3 or TRBV12-4 and TRBJ2-1; D uncertain. CDR3: CASSFEVNEQFF. The CDR3 region has the DNA TGTGCCAGCAGTTTTGAAGTCAATGAGCAGTTCTTC.